This T cell receptor beta chain appears in the sequencing data of a study of T cell responses to AZD1222 COVID-19 vaccine. A remark on this clone: Its target is not known.

Study results and caveats: Repertoire sampling happened only post peak T cell response. It should be noted that donors were predominantly white British and more often female, and clonal diversity was possibly underestimated.

V was cut by 4 bases and J by 13 bases, with 11 bases left in between. This CDR3 has 11 residues. The germline V gene has CDR1 GTSNPN and CDR2 SVGIG (reference sequence). Assay used: immunoSEQ multiplex PCR; TCRdb lists only in-frame clones, some missing. The sample has about 18,000 clones, just under 90% seen once. The chain has TRBV30 and TRBJ1-6; D not certain. This specimen was peripheral blood, taken 28 days after the second AZD1222 dose. The sequence came from an adult who received the AZD1222 COVID-19 vaccine. The DNA of the CDR3 is TGTGCCTGGACCGACGGGCTTCCCCTCCACTTT. Residues: CAWTDGLPLHF. Combining the CDR3 with reference TRBV30 and TRBJ1-6 gives the whole variable domain SQTIHQWPATLVQPVGSPLSLECTVEGTSNPNLYWYRQAAGRGLQLLFYSVGIGQISSEVPQNLSASRPQDRQFILSSKKLLLSDSGFYLCAWTDGLPLHFGNGTRLTVT.